This record concerns one TCR beta chain sequence. This record belongs to a study of cytomegalovirus exposure and HLA in healthy donors. The CDR3 consists of 15 residues. V was clipped by 7 bases and J by 6 bases; unmatched bases: 14. Germline V gene data show CDR1 as SNHLY and CDR2 as FYNNEI. Primers: 60 Vbeta forward and 13 Jbeta reverse. Some clones are missing from TCRdb's copy, which holds only in-frame ones; the method was immunoSEQ multiplex PCR. This repertoire includes some 84,000 clones. The source material was PBMCs. The chain recombines TRBV2 with TRBJ2-7, with 8 bases identical to TRBD2. The TCR comes from a man aged 45 to 65 in good health and CMV-seronegative. CDR3 bases: TGTGCCAGCAACGAGGTCCCGGGAGGGTCGGGCGAGCAGTACTTC. It is translated as CASNEVPGGSGEQYF.